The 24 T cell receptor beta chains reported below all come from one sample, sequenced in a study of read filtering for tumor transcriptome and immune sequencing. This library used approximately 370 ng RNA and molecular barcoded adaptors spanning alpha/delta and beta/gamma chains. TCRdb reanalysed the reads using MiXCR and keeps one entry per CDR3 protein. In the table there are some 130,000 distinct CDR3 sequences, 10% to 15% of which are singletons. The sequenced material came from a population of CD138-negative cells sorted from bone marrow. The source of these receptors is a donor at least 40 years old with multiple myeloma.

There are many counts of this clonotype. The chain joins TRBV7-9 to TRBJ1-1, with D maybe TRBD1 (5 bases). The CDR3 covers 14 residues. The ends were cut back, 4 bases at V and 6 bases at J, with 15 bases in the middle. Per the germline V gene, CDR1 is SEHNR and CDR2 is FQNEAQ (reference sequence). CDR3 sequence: CASSSGQGVAEAFF. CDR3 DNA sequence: TGTGCCAGCAGCTCGGGGCAGGGTGTGGCTGAAGCTTTCTTT.

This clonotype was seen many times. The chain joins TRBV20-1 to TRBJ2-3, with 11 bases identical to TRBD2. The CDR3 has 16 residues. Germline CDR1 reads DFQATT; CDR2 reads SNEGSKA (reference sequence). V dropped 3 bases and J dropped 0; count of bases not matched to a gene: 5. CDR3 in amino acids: CSASTSGRTSTDTQYF. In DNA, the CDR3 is TGCAGTGCTAGTACTAGCGGGAGAACTAGCACAGATACGCAGTATTTT.

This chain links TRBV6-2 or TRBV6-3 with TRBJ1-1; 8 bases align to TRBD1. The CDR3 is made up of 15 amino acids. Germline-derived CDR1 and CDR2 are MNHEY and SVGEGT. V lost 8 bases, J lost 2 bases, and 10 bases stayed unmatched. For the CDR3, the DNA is TGTGCCAGCCTCCCAGGGACAGGTCTAAACACTGAAGCTTTCTTT. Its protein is CASLPGTGLNTEAFF.

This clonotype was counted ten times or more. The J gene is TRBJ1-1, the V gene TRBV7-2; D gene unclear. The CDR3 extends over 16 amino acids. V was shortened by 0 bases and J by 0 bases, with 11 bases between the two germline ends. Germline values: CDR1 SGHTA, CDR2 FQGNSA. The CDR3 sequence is CASSLAGTRLNTEAFF. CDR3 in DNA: TGTGCCAGCAGCTTAGCCGGCACACGACTGAACACTGAAGCTTTCTTT.

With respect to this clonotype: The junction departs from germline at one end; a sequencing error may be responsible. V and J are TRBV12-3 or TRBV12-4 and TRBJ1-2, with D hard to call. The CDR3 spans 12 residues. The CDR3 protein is CASSLVTNGYTF. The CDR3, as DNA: TGCGCCAGCAGTTTAGTGACGAATGGCTACACCTTC.

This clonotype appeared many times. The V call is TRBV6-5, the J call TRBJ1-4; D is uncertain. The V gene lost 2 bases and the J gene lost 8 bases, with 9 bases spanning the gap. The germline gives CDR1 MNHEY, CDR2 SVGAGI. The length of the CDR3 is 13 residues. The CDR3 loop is CASSYRRGEKLFF. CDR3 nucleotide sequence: TGTGCCAGCAGTTACCGCCGTGGGGAAAAACTGTTTTTT.

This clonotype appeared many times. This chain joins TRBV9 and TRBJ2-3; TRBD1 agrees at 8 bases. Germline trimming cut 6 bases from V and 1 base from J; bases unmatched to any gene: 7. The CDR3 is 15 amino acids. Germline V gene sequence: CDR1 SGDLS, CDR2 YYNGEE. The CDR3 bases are TGTGCCAGCAACACACAGGGGGTTCGCACAGATACGCAGTATTTT. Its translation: CASNTQGVRTDTQYF.

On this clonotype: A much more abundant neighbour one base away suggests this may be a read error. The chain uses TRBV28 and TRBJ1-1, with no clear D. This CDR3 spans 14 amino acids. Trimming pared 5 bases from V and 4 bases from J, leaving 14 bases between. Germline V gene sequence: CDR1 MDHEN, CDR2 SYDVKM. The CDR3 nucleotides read TGTGCCAGCAGTCCCGCGGAGGCTCTCACTGAAGCTTTCTTT. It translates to CASSPAEALTEAFF.

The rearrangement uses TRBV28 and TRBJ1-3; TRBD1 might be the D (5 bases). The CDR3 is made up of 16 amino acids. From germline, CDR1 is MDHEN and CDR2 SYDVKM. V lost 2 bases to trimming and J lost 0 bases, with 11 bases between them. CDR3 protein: CASSLPRGTSGNTIYF. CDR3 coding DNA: TGTGCCAGCAGTTTACCGCGCGGGACCTCTGGAAACACCATATATTTT.

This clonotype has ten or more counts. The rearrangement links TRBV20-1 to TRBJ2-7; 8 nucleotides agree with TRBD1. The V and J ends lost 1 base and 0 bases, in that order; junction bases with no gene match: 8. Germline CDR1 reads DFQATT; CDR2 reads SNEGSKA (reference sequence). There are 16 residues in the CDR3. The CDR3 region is CSARVPGGWGSYEQYF. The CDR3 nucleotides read TGCAGTGCTAGAGTTCCAGGGGGCTGGGGCTCCTACGAGCAGTACTTC.

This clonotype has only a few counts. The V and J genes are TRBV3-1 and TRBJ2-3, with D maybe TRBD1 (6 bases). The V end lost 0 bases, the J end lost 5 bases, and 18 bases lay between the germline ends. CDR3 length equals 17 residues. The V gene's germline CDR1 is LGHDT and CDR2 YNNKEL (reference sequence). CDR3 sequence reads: CASSQDPGQRVRDTQYF. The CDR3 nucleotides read TGTGCCAGCAGCCAAGATCCCGGACAGAGGGTGAGAGATACGCAGTATTTT.

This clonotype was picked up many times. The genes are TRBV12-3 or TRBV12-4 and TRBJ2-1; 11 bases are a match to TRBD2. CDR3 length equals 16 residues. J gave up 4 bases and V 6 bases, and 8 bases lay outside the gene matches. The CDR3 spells CASRPSGTSGYNEQFF. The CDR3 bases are TGTGCCAGCAGGCCATCCGGGACTAGCGGATACAATGAGCAGTTCTTC.

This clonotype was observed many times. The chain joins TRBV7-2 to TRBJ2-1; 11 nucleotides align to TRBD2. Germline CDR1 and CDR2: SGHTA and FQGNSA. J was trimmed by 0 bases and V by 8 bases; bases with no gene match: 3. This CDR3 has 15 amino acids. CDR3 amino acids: CASGTSGNSYNEQFF. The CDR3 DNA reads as TGTGCCAGCGGGACTAGCGGAAACTCCTACAATGAGCAGTTCTTC.

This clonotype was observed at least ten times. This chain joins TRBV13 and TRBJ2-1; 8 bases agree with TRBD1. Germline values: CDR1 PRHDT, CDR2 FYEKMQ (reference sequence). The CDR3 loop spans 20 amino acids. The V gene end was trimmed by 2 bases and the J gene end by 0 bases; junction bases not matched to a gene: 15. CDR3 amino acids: CASSLRGRGLTTSSYNEQFF. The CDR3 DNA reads TGTGCCAGCAGCTTAAGGGGCAGGGGGCTTACCACTAGCTCCTACAATGAGCAGTTCTTC.

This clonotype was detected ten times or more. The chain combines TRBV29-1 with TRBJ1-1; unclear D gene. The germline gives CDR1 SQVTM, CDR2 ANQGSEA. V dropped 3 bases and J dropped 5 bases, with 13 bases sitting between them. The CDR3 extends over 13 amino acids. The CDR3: CSVDLGVWTEAFF. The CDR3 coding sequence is TGCAGCGTTGATCTTGGAGTATGGACTGAAGCTTTCTTT.

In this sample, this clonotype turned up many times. CDR3 in amino acids: CASSRRQGSPEKLFF. In DNA form, the CDR3 reads TGTGCCAGCAGCAGGCGACAGGGGTCCCCTGAAAAACTGTTTTTT. The chain joins TRBV7-2 to TRBJ1-4, with 8 bases that match TRBD1. This CDR3 has 15 residues. Germline V gene data show CDR1 as SGHTA and CDR2 as FQGNSA. V lost 5 bases, J lost 7 bases, and 9 bases stayed unmatched.

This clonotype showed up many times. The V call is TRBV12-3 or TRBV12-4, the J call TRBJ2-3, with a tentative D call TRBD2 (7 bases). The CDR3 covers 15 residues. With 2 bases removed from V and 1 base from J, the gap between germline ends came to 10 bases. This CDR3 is CASSLLGGGTDTQYF. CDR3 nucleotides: TGTGCCAGCAGTTTATTAGGGGGGGGCACAGATACGCAGTATTTT.

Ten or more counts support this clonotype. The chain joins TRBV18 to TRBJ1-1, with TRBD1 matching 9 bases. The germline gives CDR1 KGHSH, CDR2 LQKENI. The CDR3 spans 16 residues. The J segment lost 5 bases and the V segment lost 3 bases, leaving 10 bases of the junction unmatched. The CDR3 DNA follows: TGTGCCAGCTCACCTCTCACTGGACAGGGGAAAACTGAAGCTTTCTTT. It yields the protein CASSPLTGQGKTEAFF.

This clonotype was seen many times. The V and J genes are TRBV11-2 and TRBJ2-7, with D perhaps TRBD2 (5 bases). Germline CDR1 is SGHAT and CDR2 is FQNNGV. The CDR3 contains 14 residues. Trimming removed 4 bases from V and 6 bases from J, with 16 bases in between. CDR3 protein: CASSYLAFEGEQYF. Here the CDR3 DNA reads TGTGCCAGCAGCTACCTCGCCTTCGAGGGCGAGCAGTACTTC.

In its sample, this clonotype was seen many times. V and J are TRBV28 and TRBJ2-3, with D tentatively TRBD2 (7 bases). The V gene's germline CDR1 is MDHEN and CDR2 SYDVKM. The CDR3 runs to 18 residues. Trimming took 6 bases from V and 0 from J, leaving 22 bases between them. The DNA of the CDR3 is TGTGCCAGCAGGTCCATCGTCCCCAGGGGAGGGAGCACAGATACGCAGTATTTT. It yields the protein CASRSIVPRGGSTDTQYF.

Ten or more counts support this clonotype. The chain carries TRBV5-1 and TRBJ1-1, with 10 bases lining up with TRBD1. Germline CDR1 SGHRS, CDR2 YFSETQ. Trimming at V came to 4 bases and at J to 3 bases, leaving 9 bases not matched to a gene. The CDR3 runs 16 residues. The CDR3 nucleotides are TGCGCCAGCAGCGACGACAGGGGGCGGTGGGACACTGAAGCTTTCTTT. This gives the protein CASSDDRGRWDTEAFF. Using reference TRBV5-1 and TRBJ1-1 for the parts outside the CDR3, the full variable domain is KAGVTQTPRYLIKTRGQQVTLSCSPISGHRSVSWYQQTPGQGLQFLFEYFSETQRNKGNFPGRFSGRQFSNSRSEMNVSTLELGDSALYLCASSDDRGRWDTEAFFGQGTRLTVV.

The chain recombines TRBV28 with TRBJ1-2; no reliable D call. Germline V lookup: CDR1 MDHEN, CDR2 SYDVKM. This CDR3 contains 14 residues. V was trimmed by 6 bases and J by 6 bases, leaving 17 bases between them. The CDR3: CASRGLEREDGYTF. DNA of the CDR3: TGTGCCAGCAGGGGATTAGAGAGGGAGGATGGCTACACCTTC.

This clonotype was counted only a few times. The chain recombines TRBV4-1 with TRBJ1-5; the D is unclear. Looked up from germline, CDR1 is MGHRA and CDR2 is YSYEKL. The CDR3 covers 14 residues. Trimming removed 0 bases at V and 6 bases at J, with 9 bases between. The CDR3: CASSQEPGGQPQHF. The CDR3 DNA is TGCGCCAGCAGCCAAGAGCCGGGCGGTCAGCCCCAGCATTTT.

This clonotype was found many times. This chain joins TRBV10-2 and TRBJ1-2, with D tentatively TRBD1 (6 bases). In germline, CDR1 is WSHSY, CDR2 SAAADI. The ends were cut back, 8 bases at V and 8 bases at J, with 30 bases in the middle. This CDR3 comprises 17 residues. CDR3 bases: TGCGCCAGCGGGGAATTCCGTGGGACATCCTCCCCTGGAGGCTACACCTTC. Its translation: CASGEFRGTSSPGGYTF.